The 5 T cell receptor beta chains reported below all come from one sample, sequenced in a study of molecular identifiers for immune sequencing clone quantification. TCRdb re-called the PCR reads through MiXCR, storing one row per CDR3 protein. The sample includes 490,000 or so distinct CDR3 sequences, 25% of them seen just once. Material: naive CD8+ T cells from blood, with Jurkat cell RNA spiked in. Subset noted: FACS-sorted CD8+CD4-CCR7+CD45RA+ naive T cells. These receptors were collected from a human donor in good health. Some libraries in this study had Jurkat cell RNA spiked in.

This clonotype was seen many times. J is TRBJ2-7 and V is TRBV27; D perhaps matches TRBD1 (6 bases). V dropped 5 bases and J dropped 0 bases, with 11 bases sitting between them. CDR1 MNHEY and CDR2 SMNVEV come from the germline V gene (reference sequence). This CDR3 contains 14 residues. Here the CDR3 reads CASSLKGDSYEQYF. CDR3 DNA: TGTGCCAGCAGTCTGAAGGGGGACTCCTACGAGCAGTACTTC.

This clonotype was picked up one time. A much larger clone lies one base from this, so it may be a read error. The V and J genes are TRBV28 and TRBJ2-1, with D possibly being TRBD1 or TRBD2 (6 bases each). The J call may be mistaken, given a closer DNA end match to TRBJ2-7. Germline V gives CDR1 MDHEN, CDR2 SYDVKM. The CDR3 loop spans 15 amino acids. The CDR3 DNA follows: TGTGCCAGCAGTTTCCGGGGGCCCACCCACAATGAGCAGTACTTC. Its translation: CASSFRGPTHNEQYF.

This clonotype was detected only once. The junction departs from germline at one end; a sequencing error may be responsible. This chain uses TRBV13 with TRBJ1-5; D gene uncertain. Germline CDR1 and CDR2: PRHDT and FYEKMQ (reference sequence). CDR3 length: 14 amino acids. CDR3 amino acids: CAGSLGNSNQPQHF. The CDR3 DNA reads TGTGCCGGCAGCTTAGGGAATAGCAATCAGCCCCAGCATTTT.

This clonotype was counted a single time. This may stem from a read error, because a much larger clone lies one nucleotide away. The chain combines TRBV29-1 with TRBJ1-2; D is uncertain. The CDR3 runs 13 residues. Trimming removed 0 bases from V and 4 bases from J, with 9 bases in between. Germline lookup yields CDR1 SQVTM and CDR2 ANQGSEA. This CDR3 is CSVEDSLCYGYTF. CDR3 sequence (DNA): TGCAGCGTTGAAGATTCGCTTTGCTATGGCTACACCTTC.

The chain recombines TRBV19 with TRBJ2-3; D perhaps matches TRBD2 (6 bases). Per germline, CDR1 LNHDA and CDR2 SQIVND (reference sequence). This CDR3 comprises 14 residues. V lost 2 bases, J lost 5 bases, and 11 bases lay in between. CDR3 amino acids: CASSIITGRDTQYF. The CDR3 nucleotides read TGTGCCAGTAGTATAATTACCGGGAGAGATACGCAGTATTTT.